The 9 T cell receptor beta chains presented below share a single source sample, sequenced in a study of cytomegalovirus exposure and HLA in healthy donors. PCR employed 60 Vbeta and 13 Jbeta primers. Assay: immunoSEQ multiplex PCR; the TCRdb copy retains only in-frame clones and omits some. Of over 80,000 clones listed, 82% are singletons. The material sequenced was PBMCs. These receptors came from a man between 45 and 60 years old in good health and CMV-seronegative.

CDR3 protein: CASSQETGVGITEAFF. The CDR3 region has the DNA TGCGCCAGCAGCCAAGAAACAGGGGTAGGGATCACTGAAGCTTTCTTT. The rearrangement links TRBV4-1 to TRBJ1-1; 7 nucleotides match TRBD1. The germline V gene has CDR1 MGHRA and CDR2 YSYEKL. V shed 0 bases and J 4 bases; nucleotides not matched to a gene: 8. The CDR3 runs to 16 residues.

The V and J genes are TRBV9 and TRBJ2-6, with unresolved D. This CDR3 region has 15 residues. V lost 0 bases and J 0 bases, leaving 4 bases between the germline ends. Germline V gene sequence: CDR1 SGDLS, CDR2 YYNGEE. This CDR3 is CASSVAGSGANVLTF. The CDR3 DNA is TGTGCCAGCAGCGTAGCGGGCTCTGGGGCCAACGTCCTGACTTTC.

The chain uses TRBV7-2 and TRBJ2-3; no definite D call. The ends were cut back, 3 bases at V and 6 bases at J, with 10 bases in the middle. The CDR3 totals 13 residues. Germline lookup yields CDR1 SGHTA and CDR2 FQGNSA. The CDR3 DNA sequence: TGTGCCAGCAGCTTGGAGTGGTTGGATACGCAGTATTTT. Amino acid sequence: CASSLEWLDTQYF.

The chain recombines TRBV7-8 with TRBJ1-1; D remains ambiguous. CDR1 and CDR2 (germline): SGHVS, FQNEAQ. The CDR3 has 14 amino acids. The V and J ends lost 5 bases and 4 bases respectively, with 14 bases between them. CDR3 loop: CASSAMREATEAFF. The CDR3 DNA sequence: TGTGCCAGCAGCGCCATGCGGGAAGCCACTGAAGCTTTCTTT. The full variable domain, its missing parts supplied by reference TRBV7-8 and TRBJ1-1, is GAGVSQSPRYKVAKRGQDVALRCDPISGHVSLFWYQQALGQGPEFLTYFQNEAQLDKSGLPSDRFFAERPEGSVSTLKIQRTQQEDSAVYLCASSAMREATEAFFGQGTRLTVV.

The chain employs TRBV5-4 and TRBJ2-7; 10 bases are a match to TRBD2. The V gene's germline CDR1 is SGHNT and CDR2 YYREEE (reference sequence). V shed 2 bases and J 3 bases; nucleotides not matched to a gene: 11. This CDR3 is built from 17 residues. The CDR3 region has the DNA TGTGCCAGCAGCTTAGCTAGCGGGAGTCGTAGCAACTACGAGCAGTACTTC. Encoded protein: CASSLASGSRSNYEQYF.

This clone was counted once. The chain carries TRBV5-4 and TRBJ1-1; 9 bases align to TRBD1. This CDR3 has 17 residues. J gave up 0 bases and V 4 bases, and 10 bases lay outside the gene matches. The germline V gene has CDR1 SGHNT and CDR2 YYREEE (reference sequence). The CDR3 region is CASSPGTGTTMNTEAFF. The CDR3 coding sequence is TGTGCCAGCAGCCCTGGGACAGGGACCACCATGAACACTGAAGCTTTCTTT.

The CDR3 DNA follows: TGTGCCAGCTCACTAACACAGGGGGCGGAAAACATTCAGTACTTC. Translation gives CASSLTQGAENIQYF. J is TRBJ2-4 and V is TRBV18; 9 bases match TRBD1. V trimming: 4 bases; J trimming: 5 bases; junction bases outside the gene matches: 6. This CDR3 contains 15 residues. From germline, CDR1 is KGHSH and CDR2 LQKENI.

This chain links TRBV29-1 with TRBJ2-7; 8 bases match TRBD1. With 4 bases clipped from V and 1 base from J, the junction kept 12 bases outside the gene matches. This CDR3 comprises 16 residues. CDR1 and CDR2 from the germline V gene are SQVTM and ANQGSEA. The CDR3 loop reads CSVGETGVRASYEQYF. The CDR3 region has the DNA TGCAGCGTTGGAGAGACAGGGGTTCGGGCATCCTACGAGCAGTACTTC.

The V and J genes are TRBV6-1 and TRBJ2-5; TRBD1 agrees at 9 bases. Per germline, CDR1 MNHNS and CDR2 SASEGT. The CDR3 consists of 13 residues. J was trimmed by 4 bases and V by 6 bases; bases with no gene match: 3. Here the CDR3 DNA reads TGTGCCAGCAGACAGGGGGCTCGAGAGACCCAGTACTTC. Its protein is CASRQGARETQYF.